One T cell receptor beta chain is described in this entry. This entry belongs to a study of shared T cell receptors in the human thymus. Data came from immunoSEQ multiplex PCR; TCRdb stores just in-frame clones and leaves some out. The sample lists approximately 730,000 clones; 70% to 90% were seen once. The V and J ends lost 3 bases and 7 bases, in that order; junction bases with no gene match: 8. Looked up from germline, CDR1 is SEHNR and CDR2 is FQNEAQ (reference sequence). This CDR3 has 15 amino acids. This sample also appeared in a second study, on human thymus T cells. Per that paper: The thymus was resected at corrective cardiac surgery.

This clonotype was sampled from a girl in the first two years of life with a congenital heart defect. Input material: thymocytes. V usage is TRBV7-9 and J usage is TRBJ1-3, with 8 nucleotides matching TRBD1. This chain's CDR3 is CASSFSRQGWNTIYF. The CDR3 coding sequence is TGTGCCAGCAGCTTTTCCCGACAGGGGTGGAACACCATATATTTT.